The TCR beta chain under discussion was sequenced for a study of radiation and T cells in renal cell carcinoma. Whole-study results and caveats: Pretreatment tumor biopsies were lacking, so baseline clonotypes are unknown. From baseline, blood top tumor clonotypes peaked at 2 weeks post-radiation.

For this clone: Its antigen is not known.

The data were produced by immunoSEQ multiplex PCR, yet TCRdb's version contains in-frame clones alone and is incomplete. In the table there are approximately 110,000 clones, approximately 80% of which are singletons. The time point was: baseline pretreatment blood. The treatment is: 15 Gy SBRT to primary tumor, nephrectomy 4 weeks later. Clear cell pathology was present in this patient's renal cell carcinoma. Trimming cost V 4 bases and J 7 bases, with 20 bases left between them. Germline-derived CDR1 and CDR2 are SGHAT and FQNNGV. CDR3 length: 16 residues. This chain links TRBV11-2 with TRBJ2-1, with D possibly called TRBD1 or TRBD2 (5 bases each). Sequenced here: blood, sampled from a patient whose treatment included radiotherapy and nephrectomy. This clonotype was sampled from a woman in her sixties or seventies with renal cell carcinoma. The CDR3 DNA sequence: TGTGCCAGCAGCTCCCCGAGTTGGGGGTCGGGGAATGAGCAGTTCTTC. Translated: CASSSPSWGSGNEQFF.